The 28 T cell receptor beta chains below all came from one sample that was sequenced in a study of T-cell memory formation after mild COVID-19. Using its own MiXCR run on the 5' RACE reads, TCRdb lists one record per CDR3 protein. In the table there are 430,000 or so distinct CDR3 sequences, approximately 23% of which are singletons. Input material: PBMCs or a T cell subset sorted from them (not recorded which). These receptors all come from an adult woman who had mild COVID-19 (a few samples of this study predate the infection). Cell type and time point are not known.

The rearrangement joins TRBV6-5 to TRBJ2-2, with 7 bases aligning to TRBD2. Germline CDR1 is MNHEY and CDR2 is SVGAGI. The CDR3 is 13 amino acids. The J segment lost 8 bases and the V segment lost 6 bases, leaving 6 bases of the junction unmatched. The CDR3 sequence is CASSRGSGGELFF. The DNA for the CDR3 is TGTGCCAGCAGCCGCGGGAGTGGAGGGGAGCTGTTTTTT.

This chain connects TRBV4-1 to TRBJ2-1; D might be TRBD1 or TRBD2, each matching 6 bases. Looked up from germline, CDR1 is MGHRA and CDR2 is YSYEKL. V gave up 1 base and J gave up 4 bases, with 11 bases separating them. The CDR3 is 15 residues long. The DNA of the CDR3 is TGCGCCAGCAGCCAAGTCCCGGGGGCATACAATGAGCAGTTCTTC. Amino acids: CASSQVPGAYNEQFF.

V gene TRBV7-2 combines with J gene TRBJ1-1; 9 bases fit TRBD1. The CDR3 sequence is 13 residues long. The germline CDR1 and CDR2 sequences are SGHTA and FQGNSA. V shed 1 base, J shed 9 bases, and the junction held 3 bases outside the gene matches. CDR3 protein: CASSLDNRGQAFF. The CDR3 coding sequence is TGTGCCAGCAGCTTAGACAACAGGGGGCAAGCTTTCTTT.

This clonotype was seen many times. The V and J genes are TRBV6-1 and TRBJ1-5, with D maybe TRBD1 (5 bases). Germline V lookup: CDR1 MNHNS, CDR2 SASEGT. The CDR3 is made up of 14 amino acids. Deletions cut 9 bases from V and 2 bases from J, with 14 bases between. The CDR3: CASQALGGNQPQHF. CDR3 in DNA: TGTGCCAGTCAGGCTCTGGGGGGCAATCAGCCCCAGCATTTT.

This clonotype was detected ten times or more. The chain employs TRBV5-1 and TRBJ2-2; TRBD1 is a possible D gene (6 bases). Trimming removed 4 bases from V and 4 bases from J, with 14 bases in between. The CDR3 covers 15 residues. Germline CDR1 is SGHRS and CDR2 is YFSETQ. CDR3: CASSLDSTSTGELFF. In nucleotides, the CDR3 is TGCGCCAGCAGCCTGGACAGCACGAGCACCGGGGAGCTGTTTTTT.

This chain links TRBV6-2 or TRBV6-3 with TRBJ2-3, with D possibly being TRBD2 (5 bases). This CDR3 is 16 amino acids long. The germline CDR1 and CDR2 sequences are MNHEY and SVGEGT. V was trimmed by 2 bases and J by 0 bases, leaving 12 bases between them. Here the CDR3 reads CASSYGSYASTDTQYF. The CDR3 DNA reads TGTGCCAGCAGTTACGGGAGCTACGCTAGCACAGATACGCAGTATTTT.

This clonotype was counted between two and nine times. CDR3 nucleotide sequence: TGTGCCAGCAGCTTTACGGGACAAAACTACGAGCAGTACTTC. Residues: CASSFTGQNYEQYF. V is TRBV7-3 and J is TRBJ2-7; possibly TRBD1 for D (6 bases). Trimming removed 3 bases at V and 3 bases at J, with 12 bases between. Germline values: CDR1 SGHTA, CDR2 FQGTGA. The CDR3 runs to 14 residues.

CDR3: CSVGTPEGDTQYF. The CDR3 region has the DNA TGCAGCGTTGGGACACCTGAGGGAGATACGCAGTATTTT. The rearrangement links TRBV29-1 to TRBJ2-3; the D gene could be TRBD1 or TRBD2 (5 bases each). The V end lost 4 bases, the J end lost 5 bases, and 13 bases lay between the germline ends. The CDR3 covers 13 residues. CDR1 and CDR2 from the germline V gene are SQVTM and ANQGSEA.

V gene TRBV4-3 combines with J gene TRBJ1-2; D not resolved. The CDR3 contains 15 residues. V was clipped by 0 bases and J by 5 bases, with 13 bases between them. Germline V gene data show CDR1 as LGHNA and CDR2 as YSLEER. CDR3 sequence: CASSQDYQVWYGYTF. The CDR3 region has the DNA TGCGCCAGCAGCCAAGATTACCAGGTTTGGTATGGCTACACCTTC.

This clonotype has a handful of counts. The chain recombines TRBV29-1 with TRBJ2-3, with 7 bases aligning to TRBD2. This CDR3 has 14 amino acids. Per the germline V gene, CDR1 is SQVTM and CDR2 is ANQGSEA. J lost 2 bases, V lost 6 bases, and 8 bases had no gene match. The CDR3 reads CSVMPGLHTDTQYF. DNA of the CDR3: TGCAGCGTCATGCCGGGACTACACACAGATACGCAGTATTTT.

Comment on this clonotype: This may be a read error: a much more frequent sequence differs by one nucleotide. V is TRBV14 and J is TRBJ2-2, with D hard to call. Trimming took 1 base from V and 4 from J, leaving 4 bases between them. CDR1 is SGHDN and CDR2 is FVKESK in the germline V gene. The CDR3 length is 13 residues. The CDR3 here is CASSQGTTGELFF. CDR3 in DNA: TGTGCCAGCAGCCAAGGGACCACCGGGGAGCTGTTTTTT.

This clonotype has a handful of counts. This chain connects TRBV24-1 to TRBJ2-1; 10 bases fit TRBD2. CDR3 length: 17 residues. Germline assignment: CDR1 KGHDR and CDR2 SFDVKD. The junction had 11 bases not matched to a gene; V was cut back by 1 base and J by 9 bases. The CDR3 loop is CATSDFRSASGSGEQFF. CDR3 coding DNA: TGTGCCACCAGTGATTTTCGTTCGGCTAGCGGGAGTGGTGAGCAGTTCTTC.

This clonotype was counted a few times. This chain links TRBV7-8 with TRBJ2-1; D is unresolved. The CDR3 totals 15 residues. Per germline, CDR1 SGHVS and CDR2 FQNEAQ. Trimming removed 4 bases from V and 0 bases from J, with 10 bases in between. Here the CDR3 DNA reads TGTGCCAGCAGCTCTAGAAAAAGCTCCTACAATGAGCAGTTCTTC. Translation: CASSSRKSSYNEQFF.

V usage is TRBV4-3 and J usage is TRBJ2-7; D is ambiguous. V was trimmed by 3 bases and J by 5 bases, leaving 17 bases between them. Germline lookup yields CDR1 LGHNA and CDR2 YSLEER. The CDR3 contains 15 residues. The CDR3 sequence: CASSHAVGSRNEQYF. The CDR3 bases are TGCGCCAGCAGCCATGCCGTGGGTAGCCGGAACGAGCAGTACTTC.

This rearrangement joins TRBV5-1 to TRBJ2-1, with 10 bases aligning to TRBD2. Germline V gene sequence: CDR1 SGHRS, CDR2 YFSETQ. The V and J ends lost 5 bases and 6 bases, in that order; junction bases with no gene match: 11. The CDR3 contains 16 residues. The CDR3 sequence: CASRDHGLAGVNEQFF. CDR3 nucleotide sequence: TGCGCCAGCAGGGATCACGGGCTAGCGGGAGTCAATGAGCAGTTCTTC.

The chain couples TRBV29-1 to TRBJ2-1; 8 bases align to TRBD1. The trim removed 3 bases at V and 12 bases at J, leaving 22 bases unmatched. The CDR3 covers 17 residues. Per germline, CDR1 SQVTM and CDR2 ANQGSEA. CDR3: CSVEELWTGSLQAGQFF. The CDR3, as DNA: TGCAGCGTTGAGGAACTTTGGACAGGGTCACTTCAGGCCGGGCAGTTCTTC.

The CDR3 protein is CATWDSSYGYTF. The CDR3 DNA sequence: TGTGCCACCTGGGACAGCAGTTATGGCTACACCTTC. The genes are TRBV24-1 and TRBJ1-2, with 7 bases matching TRBD1. This CDR3 region has 12 residues. Germline assignment: CDR1 KGHDR and CDR2 SFDVKD. V trimming: 9 bases; J trimming: 5 bases; junction bases outside the gene matches: 5.

This clonotype was seen more than once but under ten times. The V gene is TRBV24-1, the J gene TRBJ2-1; possibly TRBD1 or TRBD2 for D (5 bases each). CDR3 length: 15 residues. Germline lookup yields CDR1 KGHDR and CDR2 SFDVKD. V was trimmed by 2 bases and J by 12 bases, leaving 19 bases between them. CDR3 nucleotides: TGTGCCACCAGTGATTCGGGACCGTCGAGGATAAGGCAGTTCTTC. Amino acids: CATSDSGPSRIRQFF.

This clonotype was observed a few times. This chain uses TRBV24-1 with TRBJ2-5; TRBD2 aligns across 13 bases. Germline V gene lookup returns CDR1 KGHDR and CDR2 SFDVKD. This CDR3 region has 16 residues. V lost 3 bases, J lost 2 bases, and 2 bases stayed unmatched. The CDR3 coding sequence is TGTGCCACCAGTGATCCGGGACTAGCGGGGCAAGAGACCCAGTACTTC. It encodes CATSDPGLAGQETQYF.

V is TRBV19 and J is TRBJ2-3; D not certain. The CDR3 runs 12 residues. V was trimmed by 5 bases and J by 7 bases, leaving 10 bases between them. The germline CDR1 and CDR2 sequences are LNHDA and SQIVND (reference sequence). CDR3 amino acids: CASSGIEYTQYF. The CDR3 region has the DNA TGTGCCAGTAGTGGCATAGAGTATACGCAGTATTTT.

The V gene is TRBV6-5, the J gene TRBJ1-1; tentative D call: TRBD1 (5 bases). Between the trimmed V and J ends, which lost 5 bases and 1 base, there was a span of 14 bases. CDR1 and CDR2 from the germline V gene are MNHEY and SVGAGI. There are 15 residues in the CDR3. CDR3 in amino acids: CASSITGWGNTEAFF. CDR3 nucleotide sequence: TGTGCCAGCAGTATTACAGGCTGGGGGAACACTGAAGCTTTCTTT.

In this sample, this clonotype turned up a few times. This chain uses TRBV4-2 with TRBJ2-3, with D perhaps TRBD2 (7 bases). From germline, CDR1 is LGHNA and CDR2 YNFKEQ. The CDR3 is 17 amino acids. Trimming pared 4 bases from V and 2 bases from J, leaving 19 bases between. The CDR3 is CASSPSGGTYYTDTQYF. The CDR3 DNA reads TGTGCCAGCAGCCCGTCCGGGGGGACATACTACACAGATACGCAGTATTTT.

This clonotype was observed a handful of times. The chain links TRBV11-2 to TRBJ2-1; TRBD1 or TRBD2 may be the D gene (5 bases each). The CDR3 is made up of 19 amino acids. CDR1 and CDR2 from the germline V gene are SGHAT and FQNNGV. V was cut by 1 base and J by 2 bases, with 21 bases left in between. In DNA, the CDR3 is TGTGCCAGCAGCTTAGGATATCGGAAGAGGGGTCGGACCTACAATGAGCAGTTCTTC. Protein product: CASSLGYRKRGRTYNEQFF.

This clonotype was picked up a small number of times. Here the CDR3 reads CASSQASGGLQHF. The CDR3 DNA is TGTGCCAGCAGCCAAGCATCTGGGGGGCTCCAGCATTTT. This chain connects TRBV14 to TRBJ1-5; a possible D gene is TRBD1 (6 bases). The CDR3 runs to 13 residues. V was pared by 1 base and J by 12 bases, with 13 bases between. CDR1 is SGHDN and CDR2 is FVKESK in the germline V gene.

This clonotype was seen just once. The rearrangement uses TRBV27 and TRBJ1-6; no clear D gene. The germline CDR1 and CDR2 sequences are MNHEY and SMNVEV (reference sequence). CDR3 length: 16 residues. Trimming shortened V by 3 bases and J by 0 bases, and 9 bases separated the two germline ends. CDR3 DNA: TGTGCCAGCAGTTTTAGGAGAAGCTCCTATAATTCACCCCTCCACTTT. This translates into CASSFRRSSYNSPLHF.

This clonotype has a count of ten or more. This rearrangement joins TRBV5-6 to TRBJ1-6; D remains unclear. Germline CDR1 is SGHDT and CDR2 is YYEEEE. With 0 bases removed from V and 3 bases from J, the gap between germline ends came to 10 bases. The CDR3 has 16 residues. This chain's CDR3 is CASSLEGTLYNSPLHF. The CDR3 region has the DNA TGTGCCAGCAGCTTGGAGGGAACTCTCTATAATTCACCCCTCCACTTT.

V and J are TRBV6-2 or TRBV6-3 and TRBJ2-1, with 12 positions matching TRBD2. V trimming: 7 bases; J trimming: 9 bases; junction bases outside the gene matches: 16. The germline V gene encodes CDR1 MNHEY and CDR2 SVGEGT. The CDR3 totals 17 residues. The CDR3 sequence is CASNPLGLAGLQGEQFF. The DNA of the CDR3 is TGTGCCAGCAACCCCCTCGGACTAGCGGGACTCCAGGGTGAGCAGTTCTTC.

This clonotype has only a few counts. The chain links TRBV12-3 or TRBV12-4 to TRBJ1-2; a possible D gene is TRBD1 (5 bases). This CDR3 comprises 13 residues. Trimming cost V 5 bases and J 7 bases, with 14 bases left between them. DNA for the CDR3: TGTGCCAGCAGTCCTTCCCAGGGTAGTGGCTACACCTTC. Amino acid sequence: CASSPSQGSGYTF.